The clone carrying this TCR beta chain was found once. This sample stems from a study of blood T cell repertoires in COVID-19. The CDR3 runs 17 residues. Germline V gene lookup returns CDR1 LNHNV and CDR2 YYDKDF (reference sequence). V was cut by 1 base and J by 5 bases, with 18 bases left in between. As handled by the study authors: Estimates of nucleated cell counts were drawn from the amplification of reference gene primers. Assay used: immunoSEQ multiplex PCR; TCRdb lists only in-frame clones, some missing. The V and J calls and clone size were taken over from that table, and D and trimming were inferred from the DNA. The table includes more than 200,000 clones, approximately 86% detected once.

The receptor's source is a woman older than 75 with active or convalescent COVID-19. Material: peripheral blood. This chain uses TRBV15 with TRBJ2-1, with TRBD1 as a possible D gene (6 bases). CDR3 nucleotides: TGTGCCACCAGCAGAGCTAAGGACAGAATTTATCACAATGAGCAGTTCTTC. Its protein is CATSRAKDRIYHNEQFF.